The 20 T cell receptor beta chains in this list originate from one sample, sequenced in a study of cytomegalovirus exposure and HLA in healthy donors (dated by TCRdb to 2016 to 2017). To prepare the library, the immunoSEQ multiplex PCR assay was applied. What TCRdb holds here is the immuneACCESS table cut down to in-frame rearrangements. Part of the clones is not present; checked against another copy, under half of the missing clones reflect an unresolved V gene, and the others are unexplained. This sample lists some 170,000 clones; more than 75% were detected once. The top ten hold roughly 1.5% of the sample. Specimen: PBMCs. These TCRs come from a woman aged 30 to 39 in good health and CMV-seronegative.

This chain joins TRBV5-1 and TRBJ2-1; D possibly corresponds to TRBD2 (6 bases). With 0 bases removed from V and 5 bases from J, the gap between germline ends came to 9 bases. Germline CDR1 reads SGHRS; CDR2 reads YFSETQ. This CDR3 region has 14 residues. The CDR3 DNA is TGCGCCAGCAGCTTGGGACTAGGAGACAATGAGCAGTTCTTC. It yields the protein CASSLGLGDNEQFF.

The chain couples TRBV2 to TRBJ1-2, with 9 bases aligning to TRBD1. The CDR3 totals 16 residues. The germline CDR1 and CDR2 sequences are SNHLY and FYNNEI. Unmatched junction bases numbered 16, after V lost 6 bases and J lost 8 bases. CDR3 DNA sequence: TGTGCCAGCAGGGCCGGGACAGGGTATTATCGGAGCGGCTACACCTTC. Amino acid sequence: CASRAGTGYYRSGYTF.

This chain joins TRBV5-1 and TRBJ2-2; 10 nucleotides align to TRBD2. This CDR3 spans 15 amino acids. CDR1 is SGHRS and CDR2 is YFSETQ in the germline V gene. With V trimmed by 4 bases and J by 6 bases, 6 bases remained unmatched. The CDR3 protein is CASSPKRGGAGELFF. CDR3 nucleotides: TGCGCCAGCAGCCCTAAGCGGGGGGGCGCCGGGGAGCTGTTTTTT.

The chain joins TRBV2 to TRBJ1-6, with 7 positions matching TRBD1. V gave up 6 bases and J gave up 0 bases; unmatched junction bases: 5. The V gene's germline CDR1 is SNHLY and CDR2 FYNNEI. CDR3 length: 16 amino acids. The CDR3 here is CASRGQTSSYNSPLHF. For the CDR3, the DNA is TGTGCCAGCAGGGGACAGACAAGCTCCTATAATTCACCCCTCCACTTT.

The chain joins TRBV5-6 to TRBJ1-1; the D gene is possibly TRBD1 (6 bases). The CDR3 has 15 amino acids. The V end was cut by 3 bases, the J end by 1 base, with 13 bases between. The germline V gene has CDR1 SGHDT and CDR2 YYEEEE. CDR3 sequence reads: CASSSRGGGNTEAFF. The CDR3 region has the DNA TGTGCCAGCAGCTCACGGGGAGGGGGGAACACTGAAGCTTTCTTT.

The chain uses TRBV5-1 and TRBJ1-5, with TRBD1 identical over 9 bases. In germline, CDR1 is SGHRS, CDR2 YFSETQ. The CDR3 has 18 amino acids. The junction had 11 bases not matched to a gene; V was cut back by 4 bases and J by 0 bases. The CDR3 sequence: CASSPFWTGADSNQPQHF. The CDR3 nucleotides read TGCGCCAGCAGCCCCTTCTGGACAGGGGCGGATAGCAATCAGCCCCAGCATTTT.

The rearrangement joins TRBV30 to TRBJ1-2, with 7 nucleotides matching TRBD1. The germline CDR1 and CDR2 sequences are GTSNPN and SVGIG (reference sequence). This CDR3 is 16 amino acids long. V was pared by 1 base and J by 4 bases, with 12 bases of the junction left unmatched. Here the CDR3 reads CAWSGTTRGWSYGYTF. CDR3 in DNA: TGTGCCTGGAGTGGAACCACCAGGGGGTGGAGCTATGGCTACACCTTC.

V and J are TRBV7-2 and TRBJ1-1; D call uncertain. V lost 2 bases, J lost 4 bases, and 14 bases lay in between. Germline V gives CDR1 SGHTA, CDR2 FQGNSA. The CDR3 is 15 amino acids. CDR3 in DNA: TGTGCCAGCAGCTTAAAATGGTCGGGTAGCACTGAAGCTTTCTTT. Translation: CASSLKWSGSTEAFF.

This chain uses TRBV4-1 with TRBJ1-1, with no clear D. This CDR3 has 15 amino acids. The V and J ends lost 0 bases and 0 bases respectively, with 8 bases between them. Germline V gives CDR1 MGHRA, CDR2 YSYEKL. Here the CDR3 reads CASSQEGGLNTEAFF. The CDR3 bases are TGCGCCAGCAGCCAAGAAGGAGGGCTGAACACTGAAGCTTTCTTT.

The genes are TRBV7-6 and TRBJ2-7; TRBD1 agrees at 10 bases. The CDR3 runs 16 residues. The ends lost 5 bases at V and 4 bases at J; junction bases unmatched: 11. Germline V CDR1 and CDR2: SGHVS, FNYEAQ. CDR3 in amino acids: CASSVRRTGGFYEQYF. The CDR3 DNA reads TGTGCCAGCAGCGTAAGAAGGACAGGGGGGTTTTACGAGCAGTACTTC.

V is TRBV6-1 and J is TRBJ1-2, with D tentatively TRBD1 (5 bases). Germline values: CDR1 MNHNS, CDR2 SASEGT. Between the trimmed V and J ends, which lost 4 bases and 3 bases, there was a span of 12 bases. The CDR3 loop spans 14 amino acids. The CDR3 DNA is TGTGCCAGCAGTGTTGGTGGGGCAGACTATGGCTACACCTTC. This encodes CASSVGGADYGYTF.

This rearrangement joins TRBV7-9 to TRBJ2-1; the match to TRBD2 covers 14 bases. Trimming at V came to 2 bases and at J to 11 bases, leaving 5 bases not matched to a gene. Germline-derived CDR1 and CDR2 are SEHNR and FQNEAQ (reference sequence). CDR3 length equals 15 residues. CDR3 in amino acids: CASSLPTSGGEKQFF. The CDR3, as DNA: TGTGCCAGCAGCTTACCGACTAGCGGGGGGGAAAAGCAGTTCTTC.

V usage is TRBV2 and J usage is TRBJ2-5; perhaps TRBD2 as D (5 bases). Trimming took off 7 bases at V and 5 bases at J, with 17 bases between the two ends. The CDR3 covers 14 residues. The germline gives CDR1 SNHLY, CDR2 FYNNEI. CDR3 DNA sequence: TGTGCCAGCACCCAAGGGTCTAGCTGGGAGACCCAGTACTTC. It encodes CASTQGSSWETQYF.

The chain combines TRBV6-9 with TRBJ1-2; the D gene is possibly TRBD1 (6 bases). The CDR3 runs to 15 residues. Germline V gene sequence: CDR1 MNHGY, CDR2 SVAAGI. The V gene lost 8 bases and the J gene lost 1 base, with 17 bases spanning the gap. The CDR3 sequence: CASPRYRVCNYGYTF. In nucleotides, the CDR3 is TGTGCCAGCCCCCGTTACAGGGTATGTAACTATGGCTACACCTTC.

This clone was seen once. The rearrangement joins TRBV5-1 to TRBJ2-1; 8 nucleotides match TRBD2. V was pared by 4 bases and J by 2 bases, with 2 bases of the junction left unmatched. This CDR3 spans 14 amino acids. The germline gives CDR1 SGHRS, CDR2 YFSETQ. The CDR3 protein is CASSAAGAYNEQFF. The CDR3 DNA sequence: TGCGCCAGCAGCGCAGCGGGGGCCTACAATGAGCAGTTCTTC.

The rearrangement uses TRBV4-2 and TRBJ2-2; 13 positions match TRBD2. CDR1 and CDR2 (germline): LGHNA, YNFKEQ. This CDR3 comprises 20 residues. V trimming: 4 bases; J trimming: 6 bases; junction bases outside the gene matches: 17. For the CDR3, the DNA is TGTGCCAGCAGCCTTTCGACGACTAGCGGGGGGTTTGATTATTCCGGGGAGCTGTTTTTT. Residues: CASSLSTTSGGFDYSGELFF.

The chain joins TRBV6-5 to TRBJ2-7, with 11 bases aligning to TRBD2. The V and J ends lost 5 bases and 3 bases, in that order; junction bases with no gene match: 3. Germline values: CDR1 MNHEY, CDR2 SVGAGI. The CDR3 has 14 amino acids. In DNA, the CDR3 is TGTGCCAGCAGTCGACTAGCGGGGATCTACGAGCAGTACTTC. Amino acid sequence: CASSRLAGIYEQYF.

The chain recombines TRBV2 with TRBJ2-7; maybe TRBD1 (5 bases). The CDR3 runs to 15 residues. CDR1 is SNHLY, CDR2 FYNNEI, per germline. Trimming took 0 bases from V and 6 from J, leaving 15 bases between them. CDR3 in DNA: TGTGCCAGCAGTGAAGCGCCTGGGGCTACTGTCGAGCAGTACTTC. Its translation is CASSEAPGATVEQYF.

This clone was recorded only once. The V gene is TRBV6-5, the J gene TRBJ1-1; possible D gene TRBD1, 5 bases. CDR1 and CDR2 from the germline V gene are MNHEY and SVGAGI. Trimming stripped 1 base from V and 4 bases from J, with 10 bases between. The CDR3 is made up of 14 amino acids. CDR3 in DNA: TGTGCCAGCAGTTACTTTTTGACAGCCACTGAAGCTTTCTTT. This sequence encodes CASSYFLTATEAFF.

The chain couples TRBV15 to TRBJ1-4; D call uncertain. The V end was cut by 0 bases, the J end by 0 bases, with 8 bases between. This CDR3 has 16 residues. Germline values: CDR1 LNHNV, CDR2 YYDKDF (reference sequence). The CDR3 bases are TGTGCCACCAGCAGAGATTACAGTGCAACTAATGAAAAACTGTTTTTT. Protein sequence: CATSRDYSATNEKLFF.